This T cell receptor beta chain was found in a study of STAT5B mutations in CD4+ large granular lymphocyte leukemia. The CDR3 spans 18 residues. CDR1 is SGHTS and CDR2 is YDEGEE in the germline V gene. V was pared by 2 bases and J by 2 bases, with 14 bases of the junction left unmatched. The data were produced by immunoSEQ multiplex PCR, yet TCRdb's version contains in-frame clones alone and is incomplete. The table has tens of thousands of clones, around three quarters seen once. Sample: CD4+ T cells from blood buffy coats. The genes are TRBV5-8 and TRBJ2-7; 9 positions agree with TRBD1. This TCR derives from a human donor in good health. CDR3 sequence (DNA): TGTGCCAGCAGCTTAACCCAATGGACAGGGGTCAGCCCCTACGAGCAGTACTTC. It codes for CASSLTQWTGVSPYEQYF.